This TCR beta chain was found in a study of blood T cell repertoires in COVID-19. Measured with immunoSEQ multiplex PCR; TCRdb has only the in-frame clones, and not every one. The data contain around 95,000 clones, about nine tenths of them singletons. The germline V gene encodes CDR1 ENHRY and CDR2 SYGVKD. CDR3 size: 14 residues. The V and J ends lost 4 bases and 8 bases respectively, with 14 bases between them. This sequence joins TRBV10-3 and TRBJ1-4; D remains unclear. Sequenced sample: peripheral blood. This receptor was identified in a man in his fifties or sixties with acute or convalescent COVID-19. The CDR3 DNA sequence: TGTGCCATCAGTGCATATTCAGGTCGGGAAAAACTGTTTTTT. It specifies CAISAYSGREKLFF.